The clone carrying this T cell receptor beta chain was observed a few times. Original processing notes: Cell counts per sample came from amplifying reference gene primers. The data were produced by immunoSEQ multiplex PCR, yet TCRdb's version contains in-frame clones alone and is incomplete. V, J and clone size were drawn from that table, and D and trimming were deduced from the DNA. The repertoire holds about 120,000 clones, roughly 90% seen once, with 7% to 9% in the top ten. This sample was included in a study of blood T cell repertoires in COVID-19. Study summary: T cells, B-cell-depleted T cells, or PBMCs supplied cDNA or gDNA.

Germline-derived CDR1 and CDR2 are LNHDA and SQIVND (reference sequence). CDR3 length: 17 residues. Trimming cost V 5 bases and J 0 bases; bases outside gene matches: 10. V gene TRBV19 combines with J gene TRBJ1-5; 7 positions match TRBD1. The sequenced material came from peripheral blood. The receptor's source is a human donor in a cohort sampled during active COVID-19. In DNA form, the CDR3 reads TGTGCCAGTAGTCGGGACAGCCTCACTTATAGCAATCAGCCCCAGCATTTT. Translation gives CASSRDSLTYSNQPQHF.